A single sample is the source of the 21 T cell receptor beta chains below, sequenced in a study of T cell changes during pregnancy in multiple sclerosis (dated by TCRdb to the late 2010s). The library was generated by the immunoSEQ multiplex PCR assay. In TCRdb, the immuneACCESS table is reduced to in-frame sequences with V and J assigned. These tables do not hold every clone; where another copy was compared, an unresolved V gene accounts for under half, and the others remain unexplained. The table for this sample lists just under 85,000 clones; 80% to 95% of them were counted only once. The ten largest account for approximately 2.5% of the sample. This sample comprised peripheral blood, obtained in the first trimester of pregnancy. These receptors originate from a female donor with multiple sclerosis, enrolled in a pregnancy study.

This chain uses TRBV28 with TRBJ1-2, with TRBD1 identical over 8 bases. V lost 5 bases and J lost 13; bases outside the gene matches: 9. Germline assignment: CDR1 MDHEN and CDR2 SYDVKM. This CDR3 region has 12 residues. As DNA, the CDR3 is TGTGCCAGCAGTCCCTTAACAGGGGGAGGCACCTTC. It specifies CASSPLTGGGTF.

The chain couples TRBV6-5 to TRBJ2-1, with TRBD2 as a possible D gene (5 bases). CDR1 and CDR2 (germline): MNHEY, SVGAGI. This CDR3 is 15 amino acids long. Trimming removed 4 bases at V and 5 bases at J, with 15 bases between. The CDR3 DNA reads as TGTGCCAGCAGTTCGATCCCTAGCTTGAACAATGAGCAGTTCTTC. It specifies CASSSIPSLNNEQFF.

The chain has TRBV19 and TRBJ1-3; D gene uncertain. The CDR3 extends over 16 amino acids. Germline V gene data show CDR1 as LNHDA and CDR2 as SQIVND (reference sequence). The ends were cut back, 0 bases at V and 0 bases at J, with 9 bases in the middle. CDR3 sequence (DNA): TGTGCCAGTAGTATAGATGGACTATTCTCTGGAAACACCATATATTTT. Protein sequence: CASSIDGLFSGNTIYF.

The genes are TRBV2 and TRBJ2-1, with TRBD2 matching over 8 bases. Germline V gene lookup returns CDR1 SNHLY and CDR2 FYNNEI. Trimming removed 6 bases from V and 3 bases from J; junction bases left unmatched: 4. The CDR3 length is 14 residues. CDR3 residues: CASRVAGIYNEQFF. CDR3 bases: TGTGCCAGCAGAGTAGCGGGGATCTACAATGAGCAGTTCTTC. The whole variable domain, filled in from reference TRBV2 and TRBJ2-1, reads EPEVTQTPSHQVTQMGQEVILRCVPISNHLYFYWYRQILGQKVEFLVSFYNNEISEKSEIFDDQFSVERPDGSNFTLKIRSTKLEDSAMYFCASRVAGIYNEQFFGPGTRLTVL.

About this clone: The junction and the germline gene differ at one end; a read error may be behind it. The chain recombines TRBV6-5 with TRBJ2-5; no clear D. Germline V gives CDR1 MNHEY, CDR2 SVGAGI. The CDR3 spans 15 residues. In DNA, the CDR3 is TGTGCCAGCAGCTACTCGGTGGCCACCCAAGAGACCCAGTACTTC. It is translated as CASSYSVATQETQYF.

CDR3: CASSQKQGQNTEAFF. The DNA of the CDR3 is TGCGCCAGCAGCCAAAAACAGGGCCAGAACACTGAAGCTTTCTTT. The chain carries TRBV4-1 and TRBJ1-1, with a possible D match to TRBD1 (6 bases). Germline values: CDR1 MGHRA, CDR2 YSYEKL. This CDR3 spans 15 amino acids. V was pared by 2 bases and J by 1 base, with 11 bases between.

This clone was picked up one time. This sequence joins TRBV7-9 and TRBJ2-6; perhaps TRBD2 as D (6 bases). Germline CDR1 SEHNR, CDR2 FQNEAQ (reference sequence). Between the trimmed V and J ends, which lost 6 bases and 12 bases, there was a span of 15 bases. This CDR3 region has 13 residues. The CDR3 coding sequence is TGTGCCAGCAGATCCGGGACTTCTTCCGTCCTGACTTTC. Its protein is CASRSGTSSVLTF.

The chain has TRBV19 and TRBJ1-1; D is uncertain. The CDR3 runs 14 residues. V shed 7 bases and J shed 1 base, with 13 bases lying between them. Germline assignment: CDR1 LNHDA and CDR2 SQIVND (reference sequence). In nucleotides, the CDR3 is TGTGCCAGTACCGAGGCACGGCCGAACACTGAAGCTTTCTTT. Protein sequence: CASTEARPNTEAFF.

V is TRBV7-8 and J is TRBJ2-5; 11 bases line up with TRBD2. Germline-derived CDR1 and CDR2 are SGHVS and FQNEAQ. The CDR3 is 17 residues long. V gave up 2 bases and J gave up 5 bases; unmatched junction bases: 10. The CDR3, as DNA: TGTGCCAGCAGCTTATCCCGTAGCGGGAGGGCCTGGGAGACCCAGTACTTC. Its protein product is CASSLSRSGRAWETQYF. Based on the CDR3 plus reference TRBV7-8 and TRBJ2-5, the full variable domain is GAGVSQSPRYKVAKRGQDVALRCDPISGHVSLFWYQQALGQGPEFLTYFQNEAQLDKSGLPSDRFFAERPEGSVSTLKIQRTQQEDSAVYLCASSLSRSGRAWETQYFGPGTRLLVL.

V gene TRBV6-4 combines with J gene TRBJ2-3; TRBD2 aligns across 12 bases. CDR1 is MRHNA, CDR2 SNTAGT, per germline. V dropped 6 bases and J dropped 6; count of bases not matched to a gene: 7. The CDR3 runs to 15 residues. The CDR3 DNA reads as TGTGCCAGCAGGAAACTAGCGGGAGGAGGGGATACGCAGTATTTT. Translating it yields CASRKLAGGGDTQYF.

The table lists this clone with a count of one. The chain carries TRBV27 and TRBJ2-7, with D perhaps matching TRBD2 (6 bases). Per the germline V gene, CDR1 is MNHEY and CDR2 is SMNVEV (reference sequence). Trimming took 5 bases from V and 6 from J, leaving 17 bases between them. CDR3 length: 14 residues. Here the CDR3 reads CASSIPGRRGEQYF. CDR3 DNA: TGTGCCAGCAGTATCCCGGGCAGGCGGGGCGAGCAGTACTTC.

The chain joins TRBV7-9 to TRBJ1-2; D may be TRBD1 (5 bases). Per the germline V gene, CDR1 is SEHNR and CDR2 is FQNEAQ (reference sequence). The V and J ends lost 2 bases and 2 bases respectively, with 9 bases between them. The length of the CDR3 is 14 residues. The CDR3 is CASSLIQGNYGYTF. CDR3 bases: TGTGCCAGCAGCTTAATTCAGGGAAACTATGGCTACACCTTC.

This chain uses TRBV7-6 with TRBJ2-2; 9 bases are shared with TRBD1. The germline V gene encodes CDR1 SGHVS and CDR2 FNYEAQ. The CDR3 is 16 residues long. J lost 1 base, V lost 4 bases, and 4 bases had no gene match. CDR3: CASSSRTGVNTGELFF. DNA for the CDR3: TGTGCCAGCAGCTCCAGGACAGGGGTGAACACCGGGGAGCTGTTTTTT.

The rearrangement uses TRBV29-1 and TRBJ2-7, with D perhaps matching TRBD2 (6 bases). V was trimmed by 7 bases and J by 5 bases, leaving 15 bases between them. CDR3 size: 12 residues. The germline CDR1 and CDR2 sequences are SQVTM and ANQGSEA. The CDR3 region is CSAGGGVNEQYF. The CDR3 DNA reads as TGCAGCGCCGGCGGAGGGGTCAACGAGCAGTACTTC.

The chain links TRBV7-2 to TRBJ2-1, with TRBD2 matching over 7 bases. The CDR3 is 16 residues long. Germline values: CDR1 SGHTA, CDR2 FQGNSA. V shed 5 bases, J shed 4 bases, and the junction held 11 bases outside the gene matches. The CDR3 bases are TGTGCCAGCAGCCCCCAAGGCGGGAGAGGGTACAATGAGCAGTTCTTC. Encoded protein: CASSPQGGRGYNEQFF.

The rearrangement links TRBV9 to TRBJ2-7; no definite D call. CDR1 and CDR2 (germline): SGDLS, YYNGEE. Trimming left V 0 bases short and J 1 base short, with 8 bases between. The CDR3 loop spans 14 amino acids. The CDR3 DNA reads TGTGCCAGCAGCGTAGTCGCAGTTTCCTACGAGCAGTACTTC. It encodes CASSVVAVSYEQYF.

J is TRBJ2-5 and V is TRBV30, with TRBD2 matching 8 bases. Germline CDR1 reads GTSNPN; CDR2 reads SVGIG (reference sequence). The CDR3 spans 15 residues. The J segment lost 0 bases and the V segment lost 4 bases, leaving 7 bases of the junction unmatched. The CDR3 sequence is CAWIDRAGDQETQYF. CDR3 coding DNA: TGTGCCTGGATCGACAGAGCGGGGGACCAAGAGACCCAGTACTTC.

The chain uses TRBV6-5 and TRBJ1-1, with D possibly TRBD1 on 6 matching bases. Germline V gene lookup returns CDR1 MNHEY and CDR2 SVGAGI. The CDR3 is made up of 14 amino acids. Trimming left V 5 bases short and J 0 bases short, with 10 bases between. The CDR3 DNA sequence: TGTGCCAGCAGTACAGGGTCCCTGAACACTGAAGCTTTCTTT. This encodes CASSTGSLNTEAFF.

The sample holds one count of this clone. The chain combines TRBV28 with TRBJ1-1; D not certain. The CDR3 spans 14 residues. V lost 6 bases and J 1 base, leaving 12 bases between the germline ends. CDR1 and CDR2 (germline): MDHEN, SYDVKM. The CDR3: CASSLGSQNTEAFF. The CDR3 bases are TGTGCCAGCAGCCTGGGCAGCCAGAACACTGAAGCTTTCTTT.

This rearrangement joins TRBV6-1 to TRBJ2-5, with unresolved D. The V and J ends lost 6 bases and 1 base respectively, with 6 bases between them. CDR1 is MNHNS and CDR2 is SASEGT in the germline V gene. This CDR3 comprises 12 residues. CDR3 sequence: CASSGFQETQYF. Written as DNA, the CDR3 is TGTGCCAGCAGCGGTTTCCAAGAGACCCAGTACTTC.

This sequence joins TRBV7-9 and TRBJ1-1; 8 bases line up with TRBD1. Unmatched junction bases numbered 5, after V lost 4 bases and J lost 4 bases. Germline V gene lookup returns CDR1 SEHNR and CDR2 FQNEAQ (reference sequence). The CDR3 covers 14 residues. The CDR3 DNA reads TGTGCCAGCAGCTACGGACAGGGCGGCACTGAAGCTTTCTTT. Its translation is CASSYGQGGTEAFF.